A single sample gave rise to the 5 T cell receptor beta chains below, sequenced in a study of blood T cells in healthy people across ages. For the second PCR, which ran for about 7 to 12 cycles, a sample-barcoded 5' primer and a J-beta primer mix were used. TCRdb independently ran MiXCR on the 5' RACE reads; one entry per CDR3 protein. This sample has approximately 1.5 million distinct CDR3 sequences, with about 35% found just once. Sequenced sample: blood. The origin of the receptors is a woman in her 30s in good health.

There are a few counts of this clonotype. V is TRBV7-9 and J is TRBJ1-2; D ambiguous. The CDR3 runs 15 residues. Germline CDR1 and CDR2: SEHNR and FQNEAQ (reference sequence). V was cut by 2 bases and J by 2 bases, with 12 bases left in between. The CDR3 sequence: CASSLTPAPNYGYTF. The CDR3 DNA reads TGTGCCAGCAGCTTAACACCTGCACCCAACTATGGCTACACCTTC.

Worth noting for this clonotype: The CDR3 does not close with the conserved phenylalanine or tryptophan, likely indicating a read error. The chain carries TRBV5-1 and TRBJ2-5, with 7 bases identical to TRBD2. Germline V lookup: CDR1 SGHRS, CDR2 YFSETQ. Germline trimming cut 4 bases from V and 1 base from J; bases unmatched to any gene: 13. The CDR3 spans 17 residues. CDR3 region: CASSDWVLAGTQETQYN. CDR3 DNA: TGCGCCAGCAGCGATTGGGTATTAGCGGGTACCCAAGAGACCCAGTACAAC.

The chain combines TRBV6-5 with TRBJ2-7; TRBD1 aligns across 7 bases. Germline assignment: CDR1 MNHEY and CDR2 SVGAGI. V lost 0 bases and J lost 2; bases outside the gene matches: 13. The CDR3 is 18 residues long. CDR3 DNA: TGTGCCAGCAGTTACTCGGCGGCCGGATCAGGGGGAGCCTACGAGCAGTACTTC. Encoded protein: CASSYSAAGSGGAYEQYF.

This clonotype was seen a handful of times. This sequence joins TRBV6-5 and TRBJ1-2; D is unresolved. This CDR3 comprises 14 residues. V lost 5 bases and J 0 bases, leaving 10 bases between the germline ends. In germline, CDR1 is MNHEY, CDR2 SVGAGI. The CDR3 nucleotides read TGTGCCAGCAGTAGGGAGCCCACTAACTATGGCTACACCTTC. Translating gives CASSREPTNYGYTF.

In the case of this clonotype: A much larger clonotype is one base distant, so this may be a read error. The V gene is TRBV10-3, the J gene TRBJ2-1; 13 bases are a match to TRBD2. Germline CDR1 reads ENHRY; CDR2 reads SYGVKD. CDR3 length: 17 residues. The DNA for the CDR3 is TGTGTCATCAGTGCACCGGGACTAGCGGGACAAGGCAATGAGCAGTTCTTC. This codes for CVISAPGLAGQGNEQFF.